The clone carrying this TCR beta chain has a single count. The antigen is undetermined. Donors consisted of healthy bone marrow donors. The sample is drawn from a study of cytomegalovirus exposure and HLA in healthy donors. Study-level background: The study placed about four fifths of its 398 genotyped donors in the Caucasian-associated ancestry cluster. Study-wide findings and caveats: Cytomegalovirus-associated TCR beta chains were listed, numbering 164.

The PCR ran on 60 Vbeta and 13 Jbeta primers. Clones were read by immunoSEQ multiplex PCR, and TCRdb kept only the in-frame ones, dropping some. The sample contains about 150,000 clones, 70% to 80% of which appear only once. The germline V gene has CDR1 MNHNS and CDR2 SASEGT. The CDR3 has 19 amino acids. Between the trimmed V and J ends, which lost 4 bases and 0 bases, there was a span of 22 bases. Sequences were obtained from PBMCs. The chain couples TRBV6-1 to TRBJ1-5; TRBD1 might be the D (5 bases). This receptor was identified in a woman between 40 and 50 years old in good health and CMV-seronegative. CDR3 protein: CASSAPGPRRTYSNQPQHF. Written as DNA, the CDR3 is TGTGCCAGCAGTGCCCCCGGGCCGCGAAGGACATATAGCAATCAGCCCCAGCATTTT.